Included here is one T cell receptor (beta chain) sequence, with context. Its antigen is still unknown. CDR3 size: 17 residues. Germline trimming cut 1 base from V and 5 bases from J; bases unmatched to any gene: 9. CDR1 SEHNR and CDR2 FQNEAQ come from the germline V gene (reference sequence). These data belong to a study of cytomegalovirus exposure and HLA in healthy donors. Study overall: As an earlier analysis found, around 200 million T cells yielded 100 million to 130 million unique TCR beta sequences. Findings of the study overall: There were reportedly fewer N-insertions in an Asian-associated ancestry cluster than the roughly 670-donor mean, in a later analysis.

Researchers ran the PCR with 60 Vbeta and 13 Jbeta primers. Generated by immunoSEQ multiplex PCR, the TCRdb table keeps only in-frame clones and is missing some. The table includes about 120,000 clones, roughly 80% detected once. The sample comprised PBMCs. The origin of this receptor is a female donor in good health and CMV-seronegative. The rearrangement joins TRBV7-9 to TRBJ2-1, with 9 bases matching TRBD2. DNA for the CDR3: TGTGCCAGCAGCTTAGTGGGAGCGGGGGGCTTCAACAATGAGCAGTTCTTC. Encoded protein: CASSLVGAGGFNNEQFF.